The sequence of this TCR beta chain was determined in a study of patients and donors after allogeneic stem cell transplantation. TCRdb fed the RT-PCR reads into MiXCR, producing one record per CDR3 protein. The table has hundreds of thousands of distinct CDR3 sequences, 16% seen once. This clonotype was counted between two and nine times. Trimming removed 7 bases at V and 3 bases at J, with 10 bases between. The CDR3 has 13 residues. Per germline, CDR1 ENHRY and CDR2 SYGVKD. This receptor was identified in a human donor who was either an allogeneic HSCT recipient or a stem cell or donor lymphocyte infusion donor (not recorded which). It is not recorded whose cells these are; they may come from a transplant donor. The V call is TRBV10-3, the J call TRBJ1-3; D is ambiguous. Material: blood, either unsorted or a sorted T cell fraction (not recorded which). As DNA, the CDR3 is TGTGCCATCAAAGGTCGTGATGGAAACACCATATATTTT. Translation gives CAIKGRDGNTIYF.